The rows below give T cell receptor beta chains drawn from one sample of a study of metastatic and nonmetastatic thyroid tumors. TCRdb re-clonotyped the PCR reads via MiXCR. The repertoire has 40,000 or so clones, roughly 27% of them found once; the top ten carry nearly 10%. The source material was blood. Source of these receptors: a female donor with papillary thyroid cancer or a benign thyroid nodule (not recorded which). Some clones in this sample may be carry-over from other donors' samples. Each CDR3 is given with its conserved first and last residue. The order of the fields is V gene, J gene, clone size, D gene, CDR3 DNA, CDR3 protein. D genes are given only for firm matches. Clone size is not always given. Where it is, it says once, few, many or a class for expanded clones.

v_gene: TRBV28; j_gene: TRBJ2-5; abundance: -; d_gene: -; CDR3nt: TGTGCCAGCAGTTTAGTAAAAAGGGAAGAGACCCAGTACTTC; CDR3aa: CASSLVKREETQYF
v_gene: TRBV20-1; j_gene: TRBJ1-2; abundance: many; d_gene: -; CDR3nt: TGCAGTGCTAGAGATCAAGTGGGTTACGGCTACACCTTC; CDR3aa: CSARDQVGYGYTF
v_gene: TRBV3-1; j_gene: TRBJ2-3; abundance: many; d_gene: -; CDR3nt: TGTGCCAGCAGCCAAGGTTATACGCAGTATTTT; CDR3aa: CASSQGYTQYF
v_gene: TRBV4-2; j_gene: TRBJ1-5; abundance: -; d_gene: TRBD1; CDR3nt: TGTGCCAGCAGCCAAGGACAGGGAGGTCAGCCCCAGCATTTT; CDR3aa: CASSQGQGGQPQHF
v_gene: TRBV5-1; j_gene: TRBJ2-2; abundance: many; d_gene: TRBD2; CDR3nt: TGCGCCAGCAGGGCCGGGACTAGCGGGGCCGGGGAGCTGTTTTTT; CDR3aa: CASRAGTSGAGELFF
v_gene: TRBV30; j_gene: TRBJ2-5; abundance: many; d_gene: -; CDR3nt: TGTGCCTGGAGTGTAGGGGGAAAGGAGACCCAGTACTTC; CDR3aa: CAWSVGGKETQYF
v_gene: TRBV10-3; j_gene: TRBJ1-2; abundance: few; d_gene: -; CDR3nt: TGTGCCATCAGCCCCTCAGGTCAGTTACACTATGGCTACACCTTC; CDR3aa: CAISPSGQLHYGYTF
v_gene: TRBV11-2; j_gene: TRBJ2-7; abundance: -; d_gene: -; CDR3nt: TGTGCCAGCAGCTTAGGAGACAGGGGAGGGTACGAGCAGTACTTC; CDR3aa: CASSLGDRGGYEQYF
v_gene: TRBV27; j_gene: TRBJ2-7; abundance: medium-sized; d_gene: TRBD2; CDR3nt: TGTGCCAGCAGTTTGACTAGCAGATACGAGCAGTACTTC; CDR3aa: CASSLTSRYEQYF
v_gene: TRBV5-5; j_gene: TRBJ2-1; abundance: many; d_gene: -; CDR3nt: TGTGCCAGCAGCTCACCGGGACTCAATGAGCAGTTCTTC; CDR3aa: CASSSPGLNEQFF
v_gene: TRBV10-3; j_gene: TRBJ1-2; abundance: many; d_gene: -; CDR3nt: TGTGCCTCTCAGGCGGCCCTCACTAACTATGGCTACACCTTC; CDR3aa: CASQAALTNYGYTF
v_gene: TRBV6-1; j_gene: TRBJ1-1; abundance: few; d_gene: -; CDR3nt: TGTGCCAGCAGCCCCCGGGGGGGTACGGGGGGAGCTTTCTTT; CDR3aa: CASSPRGGTGGAFF
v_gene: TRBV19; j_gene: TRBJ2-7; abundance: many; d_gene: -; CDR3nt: TGTGCCAGTAGTGACGTGGGGGGTTGGTACGAGCAGTACTTC; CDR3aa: CASSDVGGWYEQYF
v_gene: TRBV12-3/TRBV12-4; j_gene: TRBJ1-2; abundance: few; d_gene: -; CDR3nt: TGTGCCAGCAGTTTTGAGGGGAATGGCTACACCTTC; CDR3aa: CASSFEGNGYTF
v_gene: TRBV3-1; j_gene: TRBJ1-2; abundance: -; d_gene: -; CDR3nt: TGTGCCAGCACCTCATCCATGACAAGGCAGCCTGAATATGGCTACACCTTC; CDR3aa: CASTSSMTRQPEYGYTF
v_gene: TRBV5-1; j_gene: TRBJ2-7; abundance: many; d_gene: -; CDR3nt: TGCGCCAGCAGCGGATCACTGGCTACCTACGAGCAGTACTTC; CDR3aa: CASSGSLATYEQYF
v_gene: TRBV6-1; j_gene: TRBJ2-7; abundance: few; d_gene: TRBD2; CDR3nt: TGTGCCAGCAGATTCGGACTAGCGAGCGAGCAGTACTTC; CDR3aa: CASRFGLASEQYF
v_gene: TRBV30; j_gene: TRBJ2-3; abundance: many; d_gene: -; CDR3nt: TGTGCCTGGAGTGTAGGTGGTGCCGACACAGATACGCAGTATTTT; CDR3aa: CAWSVGGADTDTQYF
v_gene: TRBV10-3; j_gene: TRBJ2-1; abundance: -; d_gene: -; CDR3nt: TGTGCCATCAGTGAGTCCATATCACCCGGGGGCGTACGCGGTGAGCAGTTCTTC; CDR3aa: CAISESISPGGVRGEQFF
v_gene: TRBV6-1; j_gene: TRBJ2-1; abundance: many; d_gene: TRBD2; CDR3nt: TGTGCCAGCAGTCATGGGACTAGCGGGGACAATGAGCAGTTCTTC; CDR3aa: CASSHGTSGDNEQFF
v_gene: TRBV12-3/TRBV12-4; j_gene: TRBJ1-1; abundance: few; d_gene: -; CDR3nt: TGTGCCAGCAGAGTCGGACAGAGGGATTTCTTT; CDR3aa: CASRVGQRDFF
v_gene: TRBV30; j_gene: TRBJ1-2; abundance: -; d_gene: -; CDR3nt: TGTGCCTGGAGTCCGAGCATCGGTAACTATGGCTACACCTTC; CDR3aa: CAWSPSIGNYGYTF
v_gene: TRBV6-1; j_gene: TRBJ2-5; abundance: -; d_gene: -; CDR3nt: TGTGCCAGCAGTGTGACAGGATGGGAAGAGACCCAGTACTTC; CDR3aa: CASSVTGWEETQYF
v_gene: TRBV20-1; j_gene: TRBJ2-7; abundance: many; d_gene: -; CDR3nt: TGCAGTGCTAGTACGGGCCCTCCCTACGAGCAGTACTTC; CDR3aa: CSASTGPPYEQYF
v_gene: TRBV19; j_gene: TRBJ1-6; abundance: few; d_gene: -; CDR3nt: TGTGCCAGTATTATGACCTGGGACATCAATTCACCCCTCCACTTT; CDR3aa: CASIMTWDINSPLHF
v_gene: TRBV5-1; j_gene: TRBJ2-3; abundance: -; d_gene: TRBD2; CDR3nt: TGCGCCAGCAGCCCATCGGTGGGGGGGGTGACAGATACGCAGTATTTT; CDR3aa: CASSPSVGGVTDTQYF
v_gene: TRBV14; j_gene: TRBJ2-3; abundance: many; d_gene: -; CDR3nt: TGTGCCAGCAGCCAATCGTCAGGAACCACAGATACGCAGTATTTT; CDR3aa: CASSQSSGTTDTQYF
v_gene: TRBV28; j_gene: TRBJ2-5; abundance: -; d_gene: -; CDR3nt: TGTGCCAGCCGTGGAGGGGGCAATAGAGAGACCCAGTACTTC; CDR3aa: CASRGGGNRETQYF
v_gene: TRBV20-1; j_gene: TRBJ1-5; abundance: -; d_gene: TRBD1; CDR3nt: TGCAGTGCTACCGCCGGGACAGGACATCGTCAGCCCCAGCATTTT; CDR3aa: CSATAGTGHRQPQHF
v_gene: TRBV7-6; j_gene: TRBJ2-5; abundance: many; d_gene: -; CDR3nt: TGTGCCAGCAGCCCACCGAGGCCTCAAGAGACCCAGTACTTC; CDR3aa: CASSPPRPQETQYF
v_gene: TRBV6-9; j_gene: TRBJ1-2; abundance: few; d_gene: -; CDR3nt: TGTGCCAGCAGTTATTCCCCAGGGAAGACCTATGGCTACACCTTC; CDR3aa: CASSYSPGKTYGYTF
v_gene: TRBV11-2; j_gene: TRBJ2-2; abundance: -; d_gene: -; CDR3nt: TGTGCCAGCAGCTTAGGGTGGTCTAGGGATCCCACCGGGGAGCTTTTTTTT; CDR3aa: CASSLGWSRDPTGELFF
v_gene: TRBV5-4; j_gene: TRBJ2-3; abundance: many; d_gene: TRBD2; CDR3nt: TGTGCCAGCAGCTGGGGGACTAGCGGGGGGCCAGATACGCAGTATTTT; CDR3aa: CASSWGTSGGPDTQYF
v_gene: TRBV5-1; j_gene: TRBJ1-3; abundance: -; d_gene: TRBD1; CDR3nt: TGCGCCAGCAGCATAGGACAGGCCTCTGGAAACACCATATATTTT; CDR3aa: CASSIGQASGNTIYF
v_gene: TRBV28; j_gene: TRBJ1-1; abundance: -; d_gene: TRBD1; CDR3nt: TGTGCCAGCAGTCAACAGGGGTTTGTGAACACTGAAGCTTTCTTT; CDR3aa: CASSQQGFVNTEAFF
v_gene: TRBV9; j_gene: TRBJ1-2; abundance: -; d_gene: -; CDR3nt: TGTGCCAGCAGCGGGTGGGCGAATTCCTATGGCTACACCTTC; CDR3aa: CASSGWANSYGYTF
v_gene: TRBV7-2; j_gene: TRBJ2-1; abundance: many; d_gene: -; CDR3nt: TGTGCCAGCAGCCTAGGGGCGGGTCCCTACAATGAGCAGTTCTTC; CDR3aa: CASSLGAGPYNEQFF